This T cell receptor beta chain was sequenced for a study of regulatory T cells in long-lasting Graves disease. Study-wide context: Antithyroid drugs had been taken under 3 months by newly diagnosed Graves' patients.

In this sample, this clonotype turned up many times. The antigen is unknown. Time point in this sample: newly diagnosed GD, antithyroid drugs for less than 3 months. After RNA was extracted from PBMCs, the TCR library was made from it. Building of the TCR beta libraries involved iRepertoire HTBI primers and Arm-PCR of CDR3 regions. MiXCR, applied by TCRdb to the multiplex PCR reads, yields one record per CDR3 protein. Among approximately 350,000 distinct CDR3 sequences, over 9.5% were seen once, and the ten largest hold approximately 17%. Overall study findings and caveats: Thyroid tissue went unexamined; only peripheral blood was analyzed. Persistent Graves' patients showed less TCR diversity than newly diagnosed ones.

These data also formed part of another study, on T cells in Graves' hyperthyroidism and ophthalmopathy.

The origin of this receptor is a woman younger than 35 with Graves disease. Material: peripheral blood mononuclear cells (PBMCs), obtained at new diagnosis, from a patient treated with antithyroid drugs.

DNA of the CDR3: TGTGCCAGCAGGGTCGGGGAGGACGGACTCTACAATGAGCAGTTCTTC. Encoded protein: CASRVGEDGLYNEQFF. The chain recombines TRBV11-2 with TRBJ2-1; maybe TRBD2 (6 bases). CDR1 and CDR2 (germline): SGHAT, FQNNGV. The CDR3 is made up of 16 amino acids. Trimming shortened V by 6 bases and J by 3 bases, and 18 bases separated the two germline ends.